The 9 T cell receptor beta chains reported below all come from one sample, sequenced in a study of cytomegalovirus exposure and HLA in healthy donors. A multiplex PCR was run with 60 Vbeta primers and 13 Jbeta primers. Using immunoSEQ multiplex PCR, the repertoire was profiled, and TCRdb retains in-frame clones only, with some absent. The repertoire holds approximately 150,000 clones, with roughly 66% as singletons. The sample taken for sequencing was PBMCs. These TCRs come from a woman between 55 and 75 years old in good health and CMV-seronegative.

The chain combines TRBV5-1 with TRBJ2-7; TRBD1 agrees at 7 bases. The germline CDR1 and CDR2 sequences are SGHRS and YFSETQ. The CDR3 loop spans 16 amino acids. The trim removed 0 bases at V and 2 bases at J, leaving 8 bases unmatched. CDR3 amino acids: CASSLAWNRGPYEQYF. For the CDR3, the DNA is TGCGCCAGCAGCTTGGCTTGGAACAGGGGCCCCTACGAGCAGTACTTC.

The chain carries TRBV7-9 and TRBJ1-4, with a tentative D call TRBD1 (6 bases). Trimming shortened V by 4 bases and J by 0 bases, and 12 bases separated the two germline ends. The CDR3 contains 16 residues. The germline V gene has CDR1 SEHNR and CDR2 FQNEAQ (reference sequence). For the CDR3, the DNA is TGTGCCAGCAGCTGGACAGTCTCCGCAACTAATGAAAAACTGTTTTTT. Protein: CASSWTVSATNEKLFF. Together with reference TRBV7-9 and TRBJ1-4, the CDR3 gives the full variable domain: DTGVSQNPRHKITKRGQNVTFRCDPISEHNRLYWYRQTLGQGPEFLTYFQNEAQLEKSRLLSDRFSAERPKGSFSTLEIQRTEQGDSAMYLCASSWTVSATNEKLFFGSGTQLSVL.

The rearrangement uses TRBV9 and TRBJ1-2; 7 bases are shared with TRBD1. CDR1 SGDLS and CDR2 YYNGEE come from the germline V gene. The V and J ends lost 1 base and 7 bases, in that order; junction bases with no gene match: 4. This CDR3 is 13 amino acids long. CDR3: CASSVNPGGGYTF. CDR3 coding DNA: TGTGCCAGCAGCGTAAACCCAGGGGGTGGCTACACCTTC. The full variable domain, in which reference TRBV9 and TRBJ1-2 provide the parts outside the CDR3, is DSGVTQTPKHLITATGQRVTLRCSPRSGDLSVYWYQQSLDQGLQFLIQYYNGEERAKGNILERFSAQQFPDLHSELNLSSLELGDSALYFCASSVNPGGGYTFGSGTRLTVV.

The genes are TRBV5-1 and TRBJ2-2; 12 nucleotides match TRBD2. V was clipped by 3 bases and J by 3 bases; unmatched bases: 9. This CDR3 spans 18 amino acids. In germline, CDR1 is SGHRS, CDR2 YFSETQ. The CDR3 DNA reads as TGCGCCAGCAGCTGGGAAATCTCTAGCGGGAGGGACACCGGGGAGCTGTTTTTT. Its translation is CASSWEISSGRDTGELFF.

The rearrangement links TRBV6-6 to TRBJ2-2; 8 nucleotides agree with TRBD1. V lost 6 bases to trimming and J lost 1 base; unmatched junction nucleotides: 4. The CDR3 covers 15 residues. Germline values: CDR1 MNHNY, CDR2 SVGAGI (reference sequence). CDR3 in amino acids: CASRNRGRNTGELFF. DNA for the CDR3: TGTGCCAGCAGGAACAGGGGGAGGAACACCGGGGAGCTGTTTTTT.

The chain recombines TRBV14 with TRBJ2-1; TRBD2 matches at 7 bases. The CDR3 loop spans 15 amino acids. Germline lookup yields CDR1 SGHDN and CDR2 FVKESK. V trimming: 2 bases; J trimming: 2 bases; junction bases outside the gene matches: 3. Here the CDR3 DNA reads TGTGCCAGCAGCCAATGGGCGGGGGCCTACAATGAGCAGTTCTTC. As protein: CASSQWAGAYNEQFF.

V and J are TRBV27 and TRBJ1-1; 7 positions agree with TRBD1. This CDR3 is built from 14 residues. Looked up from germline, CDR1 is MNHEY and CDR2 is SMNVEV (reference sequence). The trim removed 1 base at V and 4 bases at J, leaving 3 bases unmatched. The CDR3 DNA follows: TGTGCCAGCAGTTTATTAACAGGGGCCACTGAAGCTTTCTTT. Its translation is CASSLLTGATEAFF.

CDR3 protein: CASSQDKRLDREVRGYTF. CDR3 DNA sequence: TGTGCCAGCAGCCAAGATAAAAGGCTTGACAGGGAGGTGAGGGGCTACACCTTC. The V gene is TRBV4-2, the J gene TRBJ1-2; 7 positions agree with TRBD1. Trimming at V came to 0 bases and at J to 8 bases, leaving 18 bases not matched to a gene. CDR1 is LGHNA, CDR2 YNFKEQ, per germline. The CDR3 consists of 18 residues.

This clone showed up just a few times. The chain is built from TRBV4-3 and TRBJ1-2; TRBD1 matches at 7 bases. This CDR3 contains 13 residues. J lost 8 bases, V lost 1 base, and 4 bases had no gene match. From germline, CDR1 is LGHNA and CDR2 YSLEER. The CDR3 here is CASSQATGLGYTF. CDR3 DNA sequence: TGCGCCAGCAGCCAAGCGACAGGGTTGGGCTACACCTTC.